This T cell receptor beta chain was obtained from a study of blood T cell repertoires in COVID-19. As for the study in general: T cells, B-cell-depleted T cells, or PBMCs provided the cDNA or gDNA that served as material.

Losses at the gene ends were 3 bases for V and 6 bases for J; bases not matched to a gene: 9. The germline CDR1 and CDR2 sequences are GTSNPN and SVGIG (reference sequence). This CDR3 region has 15 residues. Source study methods: Estimated nucleated cell counts came from reference gene primer amplification. The assay was immunoSEQ multiplex PCR, and TCRdb's table has in-frame clones only and misses some. That table furnishes V, J and clone size, whereas the DNA furnished D and trimming. The table lists 45,000 to 55,000 clones, 83% of them singletons, with 5.3% in the top ten. V is TRBV30 and J is TRBJ2-1, with 9 bases fitting TRBD1. The TCR originated in a human donor in a cohort sampled during active COVID-19. The sequencing sample was made of peripheral blood. As DNA, the CDR3 is TGTGCCTGGAGGGGGACAGGGTATTTCGTCAATGAGCAGTTCTTC. The encoded protein is CAWRGTGYFVNEQFF.